These 3 T cell receptor beta chains were sequenced from one sample in a study of T cells after yellow fever vaccination. TCRdb re-called the 5' RACE reads with MiXCR, one entry per CDR3 protein. Here the sample spans about 68,000 distinct CDR3 sequences, approximately 6.1% being singletons. Material: CD8+ T cells sorted from PBMCs, obtained about 41 days after the first yellow fever vaccination. These receptors were obtained from a man younger than 35 who received the YFV17D yellow fever vaccine.

This clonotype was seen ten or more times. The chain is built from TRBV7-9 and TRBJ1-4; TRBD1 matches at 9 bases. V lost 7 bases, J lost 12 bases, and 12 bases stayed unmatched. The germline gives CDR1 SEHNR, CDR2 FQNEAQ (reference sequence). The length of the CDR3 is 14 residues. CDR3 protein: CASKESGTGNELFF. In DNA, the CDR3 is TGTGCCAGCAAAGAGTCGGGGACAGGGAATGAACTGTTTTTT.

This clonotype occurred a few times. This chain links TRBV11-2 with TRBJ2-1; D ambiguous. The CDR3 spans 14 residues. The germline gives CDR1 SGHAT, CDR2 FQNNGV. V was clipped by 5 bases and J by 5 bases, with 13 bases between them. The DNA of the CDR3 is TGTGCCAGCAGCCCCTTGCCATTTAACAATGAGCAGTTCTTC. Translating it yields CASSPLPFNNEQFF.

This clonotype was counted at least ten times. The rearrangement uses TRBV7-9 and TRBJ1-1; TRBD1 matches 9 bases. The germline CDR1 and CDR2 sequences are SEHNR and FQNEAQ (reference sequence). The CDR3 is 15 residues long. V trimming: 5 bases; J trimming: 5 bases; junction bases outside the gene matches: 9. CDR3 sequence reads: CASSPVRDRATEAFF. The CDR3 nucleotides are TGTGCCAGCAGCCCCGTACGGGACAGGGCAACTGAAGCTTTCTTT.